The T cell receptor beta chain under discussion was sequenced for a study of early stage breast cancer tumors. Blood replicates held 0.5 ug DNA, tumor or normal breast about 1.5 ug, two each. This table comes from immunoSEQ multiplex PCR, and its TCRdb copy is limited to in-frame clones, with some not included. The sample has tens of thousands of clones, roughly 83% seen once. The CDR3 runs to 13 residues. Trimming cost V 4 bases and J 2 bases, with 8 bases left between them. Germline CDR1 and CDR2: WNHNN and SYGVQD (reference sequence). Concerning this clone: Its antigen is still unknown.

Points from the study as a whole: Chain pairing and CD4, CD8 or FOXP3 expression were not captured. Tumors had approximately 2.5-fold higher T cell density and higher clonality than adjacent normal breast tissue.

This sequence originates from a person between 50 and 60 years old with breast cancer. What was sequenced was blood. The chain joins TRBV10-1 to TRBJ1-2; D is uncertain. Here the CDR3 DNA reads TGCGCCAGCAGTGCGTCGGGGAACTATGGCTACACCTTC. Translating gives CASSASGNYGYTF.